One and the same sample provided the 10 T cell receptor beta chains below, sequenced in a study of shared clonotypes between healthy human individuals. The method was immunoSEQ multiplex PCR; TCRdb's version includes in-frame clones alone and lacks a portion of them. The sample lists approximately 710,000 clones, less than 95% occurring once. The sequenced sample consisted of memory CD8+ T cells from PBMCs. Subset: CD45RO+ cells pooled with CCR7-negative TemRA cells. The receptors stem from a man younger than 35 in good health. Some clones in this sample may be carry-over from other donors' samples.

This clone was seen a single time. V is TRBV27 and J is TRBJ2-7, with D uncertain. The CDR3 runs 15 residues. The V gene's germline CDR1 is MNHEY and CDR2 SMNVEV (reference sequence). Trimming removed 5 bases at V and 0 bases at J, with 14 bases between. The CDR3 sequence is CASSSRAPPSYEQYF. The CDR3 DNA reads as TGTGCCAGCAGTAGCCGGGCCCCTCCCTCCTACGAGCAGTACTTC.

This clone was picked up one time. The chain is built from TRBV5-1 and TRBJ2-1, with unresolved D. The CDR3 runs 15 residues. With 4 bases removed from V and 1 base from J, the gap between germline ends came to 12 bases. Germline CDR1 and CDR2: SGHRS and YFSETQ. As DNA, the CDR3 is TGCGCCAGCAGCCCGACCCCTCCATCCTACAATGAGCAGTTCTTC. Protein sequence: CASSPTPPSYNEQFF. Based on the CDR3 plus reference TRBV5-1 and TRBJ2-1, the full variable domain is KAGVTQTPRYLIKTRGQQVTLSCSPISGHRSVSWYQQTPGQGLQFLFEYFSETQRNKGNFPGRFSGRQFSNSRSEMNVSTLELGDSALYLCASSPTPPSYNEQFFGPGTRLTVL.

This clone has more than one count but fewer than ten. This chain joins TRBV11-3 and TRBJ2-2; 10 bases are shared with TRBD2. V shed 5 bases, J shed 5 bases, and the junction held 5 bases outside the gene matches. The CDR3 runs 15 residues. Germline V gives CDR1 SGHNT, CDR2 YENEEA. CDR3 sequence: CASSPLAGGTGELFF. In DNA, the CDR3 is TGTGCCAGCAGCCCATTAGCGGGAGGAACCGGGGAGCTGTTTTTT.

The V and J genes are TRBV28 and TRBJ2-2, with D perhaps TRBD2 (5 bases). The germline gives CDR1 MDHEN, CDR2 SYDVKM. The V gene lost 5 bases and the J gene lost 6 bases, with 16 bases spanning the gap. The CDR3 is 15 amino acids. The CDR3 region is CASSIPRELAGELFF. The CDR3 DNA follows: TGTGCCAGCAGTATCCCCCGGGAATTGGCCGGGGAGCTGTTTTTT.

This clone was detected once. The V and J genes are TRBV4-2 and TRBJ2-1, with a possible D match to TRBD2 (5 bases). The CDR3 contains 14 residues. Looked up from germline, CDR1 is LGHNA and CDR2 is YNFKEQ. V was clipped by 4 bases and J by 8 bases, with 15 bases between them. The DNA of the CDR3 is TGTGCCAGCAGCCTCCCGGGAAGATCCCATGAGCAGTTCTTC. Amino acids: CASSLPGRSHEQFF.

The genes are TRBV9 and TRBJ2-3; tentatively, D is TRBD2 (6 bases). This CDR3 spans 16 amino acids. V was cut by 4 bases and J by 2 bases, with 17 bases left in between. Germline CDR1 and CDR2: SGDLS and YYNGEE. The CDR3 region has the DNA TGTGCCAGCAGCCTCTGGTCGGGAGCTACCACAGATACGCAGTATTTT. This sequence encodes CASSLWSGATTDTQYF. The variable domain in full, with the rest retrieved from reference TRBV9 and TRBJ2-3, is DSGVTQTPKHLITATGQRVTLRCSPRSGDLSVYWYQQSLDQGLQFLIQYYNGEERAKGNILERFSAQQFPDLHSELNLSSLELGDSALYFCASSLWSGATTDTQYFGPGTRLTVL.

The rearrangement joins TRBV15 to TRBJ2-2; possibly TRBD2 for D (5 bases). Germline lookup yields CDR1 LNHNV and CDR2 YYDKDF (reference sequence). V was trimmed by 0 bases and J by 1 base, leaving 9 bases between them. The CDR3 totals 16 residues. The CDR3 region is CATSRDGRENTGELFF. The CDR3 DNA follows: TGTGCCACCAGCAGAGATGGACGGGAGAACACCGGGGAGCTGTTTTTT.

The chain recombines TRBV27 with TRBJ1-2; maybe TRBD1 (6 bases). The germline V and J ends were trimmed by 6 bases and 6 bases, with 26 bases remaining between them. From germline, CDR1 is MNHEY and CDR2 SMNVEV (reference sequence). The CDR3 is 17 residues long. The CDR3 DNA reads TGTGCCAGCAGAACTAAGGGGGACGGACTGGTATATAATGGCTACACCTTC. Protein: CASRTKGDGLVYNGYTF.

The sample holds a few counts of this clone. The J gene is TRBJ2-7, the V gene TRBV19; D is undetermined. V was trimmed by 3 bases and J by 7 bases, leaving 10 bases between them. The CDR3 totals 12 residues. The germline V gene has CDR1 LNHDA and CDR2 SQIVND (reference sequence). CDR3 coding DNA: TGTGCCAGTAGTATTCCCGGTCGAGAGCAGTACTTC. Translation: CASSIPGREQYF.

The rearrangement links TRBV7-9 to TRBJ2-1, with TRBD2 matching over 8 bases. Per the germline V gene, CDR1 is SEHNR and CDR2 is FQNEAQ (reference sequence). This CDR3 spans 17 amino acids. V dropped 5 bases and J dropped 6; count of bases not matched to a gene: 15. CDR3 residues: CASSPPGIGGRFNEQFF. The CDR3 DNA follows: TGTGCCAGCAGCCCCCCTGGGATCGGCGGGAGGTTCAATGAGCAGTTCTTC. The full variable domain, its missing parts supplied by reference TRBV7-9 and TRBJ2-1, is DTGVSQNPRHKITKRGQNVTFRCDPISEHNRLYWYRQTLGQGPEFLTYFQNEAQLEKSRLLSDRFSAERPKGSFSTLEIQRTEQGDSAMYLCASSPPGIGGRFNEQFFGPGTRLTVL.